This T cell receptor beta chain is from a study of cytomegalovirus exposure and HLA in healthy donors. Study-wide background: Drawn from HLA-typed donors, tens of millions of unique TCRs were held in an early data release.

The primer mix had 60 Vbeta and 13 Jbeta primers. Assay: immunoSEQ multiplex PCR; the TCRdb copy retains only in-frame clones and omits some. Of around 94,000 clones in the sample, roughly 78% were seen once. The source is a woman aged 40 to 50 in good health and CMV-seropositive. The sample was PBMCs.

CDR3 in amino acids: CASSLGLADFQETQYF. CDR3 coding DNA: TGTGCCAGCAGCTTAGGCCTAGCGGACTTCCAAGAGACCCAGTACTTC. The V gene is TRBV7-2, the J gene TRBJ2-5; 7 nucleotides align to TRBD2. The J segment lost 1 base and the V segment lost 1 base, leaving 6 bases of the junction unmatched. This CDR3 spans 16 amino acids. Germline-derived CDR1 and CDR2 are SGHTA and FQGNSA.